This T cell receptor beta chain is drawn from a study of Ad26.COV2.S vaccination and SARS-CoV-2 variants. In this sample, this clone turned up once. The antigen is undetermined. Study-wide results and limits: Breadth measured for non-spike TCRs was similar across vaccine and placebo recipients. Reported findings describe substantial breadth in spike-specific CD8+ and CD4+ T cell responses following vaccination. Quantification of TCR breadth and depth may have yielded underestimates of total T cell responses. Individuals receiving vaccine had higher spike-specific TCR breadth than placebo recipients did.

Germline CDR1 and CDR2: MGHRA and YSYEKL. CDR3 length: 18 amino acids. Germline trimming cut 11 bases from V and 5 bases from J; bases unmatched to any gene: 15. Profiled with immunoSEQ multiplex PCR; TCRdb holds only in-frame clones, not every one. Of 150,000 to 200,000 clones listed, approximately 88% are singletons. The receptor comes from a human donor who had recovered from COVID-19. The chain couples TRBV4-1 to TRBJ2-1, with 16 bases that match TRBD2. The sample was peripheral blood, taken after recovery from COVID-19. CDR3 sequence reads: CAAGRGLAGGRRNNEQFF. CDR3 nucleotide sequence: TGCGCCGCCGGCCGGGGACTAGCGGGGGGGCGACGGAACAATGAGCAGTTCTTC.